The 17 T cell receptor beta chains listed next were all sequenced from one sample in a study of T cell clonality in common variable immunodeficiency. Method: immunoSEQ multiplex PCR; TCRdb's copy keeps in-frame clones and lacks some. The record shows around 29,000 clones for this sample, with no singletons present. Sequencing was performed on peripheral blood mononuclear cells. The receptors were sampled from a person aged 18-69 years in good health.

This clone was detected ten times or more. The CDR3 end falls 3 residues outside the read, so it is completed with the germline J gene. Distinct nucleotide sequences in the sample also encode this CDR3. The chain joins TRBV29-1 to TRBJ2-1; 10 bases are shared with TRBD2. CDR3 length equals 15 residues. J gave up 2 bases and V 4 bases, and 5 bases lay outside the gene matches. In germline, CDR1 is SQVTM, CDR2 ANQGSEA. CDR3 residues: CSVGGTSVPYNEQFF. The sequenced part of the CDR3 DNA is TGCAGCGTTGGGGGGACTAGCGTCCCCTACAATGAG.

This clone was seen at least ten times. The read ends 3 residues before the CDR3 terminus; that terminus is restored from the germline J gene. The J gene is TRBJ2-2, the V gene TRBV7-2, with 9 bases lining up with TRBD1. Germline V lookup: CDR1 SGHTA, CDR2 FQGNSA. With V trimmed by 4 bases and J by 5 bases, 5 bases remained unmatched. CDR3 size: 15 residues. The covered CDR3 bases are TGTGCCAGCAGCTGGGACAGGGAGGTGACCGGGGAG. This encodes CASSWDREVTGE. The entire CDR3 protein reads CASSWDREVTGELFF.

This clone was counted a few times. The read stops 3 residues short of the end of the CDR3; the missing end is completed from the germline J gene. V gene TRBV5-1 combines with J gene TRBJ1-1; D gene ambiguous. Germline lookup yields CDR1 SGHRS and CDR2 YFSETQ. V was pared by 1 base and J by 7 bases, with 8 bases between. This CDR3 contains 12 residues. The CDR3 bases that were read are TGCGCCAGCAGCTTGTCAGGATATGAA. Translated, it gives CASSLSGYE. The whole CDR3 is CASSLSGYEAFF.

This clone was seen many times. The CDR3 extends 3 residues past the end of the read, so its final part is completed from the germline J gene. The chain has TRBV5-4 and TRBJ2-5; D gene ambiguous. Germline V gene lookup returns CDR1 SGHNT and CDR2 YYREEE (reference sequence). The CDR3 runs 13 residues. Trimming took off 1 base at V and 0 bases at J, with 4 bases between the two ends. CDR3: CASSLRDQETQYF. CDR3 DNA, as far as it was read: TGTGCCAGCAGCTTGAGGGACCAAGAGACC.

This clone was recorded at least ten times. From the germline J gene comes the end of the CDR3, since the read stops 3 residues before it. The chain links TRBV5-1 to TRBJ2-3, with 16 positions matching TRBD2. The germline gives CDR1 SGHRS, CDR2 YFSETQ. The length of the CDR3 is 17 residues. The trim removed 4 bases at V and 5 bases at J, leaving 7 bases unmatched. The CDR3 bases that were read are TGCGCCAGCAGCATTCCGGGACTAGCGGGGGGGCTAGATACG. This codes for CASSIPGLAGGLDT. The CDR3 in full is CASSIPGLAGGLDTQYF.

This clone occurred many times. Read data end 3 residues before the CDR3 end; the end is taken from the germline J gene. V is TRBV29-1 and J is TRBJ2-3; TRBD2 matches 7 bases. The V and J ends lost 5 bases and 4 bases, in that order; junction bases with no gene match: 9. This CDR3 has 14 amino acids. Germline CDR1 SQVTM, CDR2 ANQGSEA. Partial CDR3 DNA: TGCAGCGTTCTATCAGGGAGGGGTTCAGATACG. Protein: CSVLSGRGSDT. The whole CDR3 sequence is CSVLSGRGSDTQYF.

In its sample, this clone was seen many times. CDR3 DNA, as far as it was read: TGTGCCAGCAGGACGGGGGGTAACAATGAG. This encodes CASRTGGNNE. The whole CDR3 sequence reads CASRTGGNNEQFF. This sequence joins TRBV11-2 and TRBJ2-1, with 7 positions matching TRBD2. The CDR3 end lies 3 residues beyond the end of the read and is filled in from the germline J gene. V lost 6 bases and J lost 5; bases outside the gene matches: 4. Germline CDR1 reads SGHAT; CDR2 reads FQNNGV. The CDR3 sequence is 13 residues long.

This clone was counted only a few times. The DNA ends 3 residues before the CDR3 does, and the rest of the CDR3 is filled in from the germline J gene. The V and J genes are TRBV7-6 and TRBJ1-2, with a possible D match to TRBD1 (6 bases). The CDR3 loop spans 14 amino acids. The germline V gene has CDR1 SGHVS and CDR2 FNYEAQ. V lost 5 bases to trimming and J lost 3 bases, with 13 bases between them. CDR3 sequence reads: CASSPTPGDYGYTF. Partial CDR3 DNA: TGTGCCAGCAGCCCGACACCAGGGGACTATGGC.

The sample holds many counts of this clone. The read ends 3 residues early relative to the CDR3; the germline J gene fills the gap. The chain links TRBV4-2 to TRBJ2-2, with a weak D call TRBD2 (5 bases). Germline V gives CDR1 LGHNA, CDR2 YNFKEQ. Trimming pared 1 base from V and 0 bases from J, leaving 9 bases between. CDR3 size: 16 residues. CDR3 sequence reads: CASSQGERANTGELFF. The sequenced CDR3 bases are TGTGCCAGCAGCCAAGGAGAGAGGGCGAACACCGGGGAG.

This clone was counted between two and nine times. The CDR3 extends 3 residues past the end of the read, so its final part is completed from the germline J gene. V gene TRBV19 combines with J gene TRBJ1-2; 8 bases fit TRBD1. The germline V gene encodes CDR1 LNHDA and CDR2 SQIVND (reference sequence). The CDR3 sequence is 14 residues long. Losses at the gene ends were 2 bases for V and 7 bases for J; bases not matched to a gene: 6. CDR3 bases read: TGTGCCAGTAGTATATCCCGGGACAGGCCTGGC. Residues: CASSISRDRPG. The whole CDR3 is CASSISRDRPGYTF. Full variable domain (rest looked up from reference TRBV19 and TRBJ1-2): DGGITQSPKYLFRKEGQNVTLSCEQNLNHDAMYWYRQDPGQGLRLIYYSQIVNDFQKGDIAEGYSVSREKKESFPLTVTSAQKNPTAFYLCASSISRDRPGYTFGSGTRLTVV.

This clone was picked up many times. The part of the CDR3 DNA that was read is TGTGCCAGCAGCAAGGGACACCCTGAA. This sequence encodes CASSKGHPE. The full-length CDR3 reads as CASSKGHPEAFF. The J gene is TRBJ1-1, the V gene TRBV7-9, with D possibly being TRBD1 (6 bases). The read is 3 residues too short to cover the CDR3 end, so that end is filled in from the germline J gene. Germline V CDR1 and CDR2: SEHNR, FQNEAQ (reference sequence). The CDR3 has 12 residues. V was shortened by 5 bases and J by 6 bases, with 10 bases between the two germline ends.

This clone was detected many times. The read falls 3 residues short of the CDR3 end, and the missing part is taken from the germline J gene. The chain recombines TRBV6-1 with TRBJ2-7; weak D call: TRBD1 (5 bases). CDR1 and CDR2 (germline): MNHNS, SASEGT. Trimming stripped 4 bases from V and 3 bases from J, with 7 bases between. The CDR3 is 12 residues long. The CDR3 reads CASSGDSYEQYF. The sequenced part of the CDR3 DNA is TGTGCCAGCAGTGGAGACAGCTACGAG.

In this sample, this clone turned up many times. The read is 3 residues too short to cover the CDR3 end, so that end is filled in from the germline J gene. The V gene is TRBV6-2 or TRBV6-3, the J gene TRBJ2-1; 8 positions agree with TRBD2. CDR3 length equals 14 residues. Trimming took 2 bases from V and 8 from J; bases not matched to a gene: 5. The V gene's germline CDR1 is MNHEY and CDR2 SVGEGT. The CDR3 DNA, read in part, is TGTGCCAGCAGTTACACGGCGGGGGGCCATGAG. Translating gives CASSYTAGGHE. The CDR3 in full is CASSYTAGGHEQFF.

This clone was seen many times. The CDR3 end lies 3 residues beyond the end of the read and is filled in from the germline J gene. The chain employs TRBV18 and TRBJ2-7; a possible D gene is TRBD1 (6 bases). The germline V and J ends were trimmed by 2 bases and 0 bases, with 11 bases remaining between them. The germline CDR1 and CDR2 sequences are KGHSH and LQKENI. The CDR3 is 15 residues long. CDR3 protein: CASSPGQTSSYEQYF. The covered CDR3 bases are TGTGCCAGCTCACCAGGACAGACAAGCTCCTACGAG.

This clone was recorded many times. Read sequence stops 3 residues before the CDR3 end, and the germline J gene provides the missing end. The genes are TRBV20-1 and TRBJ2-5, with 7 bases aligning to TRBD1. The germline V gene has CDR1 DFQATT and CDR2 SNEGSKA (reference sequence). This CDR3 comprises 14 residues. The junction had 3 bases not matched to a gene; V was cut back by 2 bases and J by 0 bases. The CDR3 spells CSARSGTDQETQYF. The sequenced CDR3 bases are TGCAGTGCTAGATCCGGGACAGACCAAGAGACC.

This clone was detected many times. The sequence runs out 3 residues before the end of the CDR3; the remainder is reconstructed from the germline J gene. V usage is TRBV7-2 and J usage is TRBJ2-1; 8 bases match TRBD2. The CDR3 extends over 15 amino acids. The germline V gene has CDR1 SGHTA and CDR2 FQGNSA. Unmatched junction bases numbered 8, after V lost 3 bases and J lost 7 bases. CDR3 bases read: TGTGCCAGCAGCTTTTACCGGGGGGGCACGAATGAG. Its translation is CASSFYRGGTNE. The full CDR3 reads CASSFYRGGTNEQFF.

Details on this clone: The read comes to an end 3 residues before the CDR3 does, leaving the germline J gene to fill in the end. This chain uses TRBV20-1 with TRBJ2-1; D unclear. The germline V and J ends were trimmed by 5 bases and 7 bases, with 9 bases remaining between them. Germline lookup yields CDR1 DFQATT and CDR2 SNEGSKA (reference sequence). The CDR3 loop spans 11 amino acids. This CDR3 is CSAPQPNEQFF. The CDR3 bases that were read are TGCAGTGCTCCACAGCCGAATGAG.